What follows is one TCR beta chain and its context. This receptor's antigen is unknown. No quality values exist for individual bases; no much larger clone is one base distant. At diagnosis, tumor, uninvolved tumor-adjacent lung and peripheral blood were collected and then preserved as a mix of FFPE and fresh-frozen material. For TCR repertoire profiling, blood samples were analyzed as peripheral blood mononuclear cells. These data come from a study of T cells in localized non-small cell lung cancer (dated by TCRdb to 2019 to 2021). For context, the study as a whole: T cell repertoires of fewer than 250 early-stage NSCLC patients were analyzed, with tumors being compared against uninvolved tumor-adjacent lungs. All 240 or so NSCLC patients in the cohort were treatment-naive and had localized lung tumors that were resected. The mean age of the NSCLC patients was less than 70 years, with fewer than 150 men and 110 or so women.

Trimming costs V 4 bases and J 7 bases, and their ends lie 14 bases apart. The CDR3 holds 14 amino acids from the cysteine to the phenylalanine. Here the CDR3 DNA is all that survives: 42 bases in frame from base 1. From the germline V gene, CDR1 is SGHVS and CDR2 is FQNEAQ. Overall results and qualifications from the work: A median of approximately 50 of the top 100 tumor clones turned up in the paired uninvolved adjacent lung, and around 27 of those clones also ranked among the top 100 of that same adjacent lung. Uninvolved tumor-adjacent lung showed the highest T cell clonality, higher than tumor, which suggests more focused antigenic responses in the uninvolved tumor-adjacent lung. Because of the exploratory design, TCR variables were selected using unadjusted p-values without false-discovery rate correction. Multi-region tumor sequencing was not performed, so intratumor heterogeneity could not be excluded. Higher T cell density in blood was associated with longer overall survival, whereas higher clonality in adjacent lung was associated with shorter survival.

TCR beta CDR3 regions were sequenced from DNA using the immunoSEQ Assay. The authors processed their data as follows. To compute T cell density, TCR beta template counts were normalized to usable DNA, which was estimated by amplifying housekeeping genes. Richness was estimated using the preseqR package, with extrapolation to 400,000 templates for PBMC samples and to 120,000 templates for tissue samples. Clonality was defined as one minus Pielou's evenness. Tissue-enriched TCRs were identified through differential abundance testing performed on productive amino-acid clonotypes, with a minimum total count of 5 and an alpha of 0.1. The Jaccard Index and the Morisita Overlap Index were used to measure how much the repertoires overlapped between compartments. GLIPH grouped TCR beta CDR3s together with public tetramer-defined viral CDR3s, and a viral motif had to include at least three viral sequences and show V-gene enrichment. The table was pulled from immuneACCESS by TCRdb, which kept in-frame rearrangements only. Such tables lose some clones; where checked, under half of the loss comes from unresolved V genes, and the rest has no known cause. The DNA gave D and trimming, while V, J and clone size come from that table. Here the sample has roughly 30,000 clones; 88% occur a single time. The top ten constitute roughly 4% of the sample.

The rearranged segments are TRBV7-8 and TRBJ1-5; a tentative D call is TRBD1 (5 bases match). Sequenced here: peripheral blood, sampled before any cancer treatment. This clonotype was sampled from a woman aged 35 to 70 with stage I lung adenocarcinoma. In nucleotides, the sequence is TGTGCCAGCAGCTCTGGGACGATCGGGCAGCCCCAGCATTTT. This sequence encodes CASSSGTIGQPQHF.